This passage covers 9 T cell receptor beta chains from one sample sequenced in a study of blood T cell repertoires in COVID-19. Measured with immunoSEQ multiplex PCR; TCRdb has only the in-frame clones, and not every one. The top ten clones hold 2.5% to 3% of a sample with about 170,000 clones, around four fifths of them seen once. Source material: peripheral blood. These receptors came from an elderly woman with COVID-19, enrolled during active disease.

The rearrangement joins TRBV5-1 to TRBJ1-4; the D is unclear. The V gene's germline CDR1 is SGHRS and CDR2 YFSETQ. The CDR3 sequence is 14 residues long. The V end lost 0 bases, the J end lost 5 bases, and 8 bases lay between the germline ends. CDR3 coding DNA: TGCGCCAGCAGCTTGGATTGGGAGAATGAAAAACTGTTTTTT. It codes for CASSLDWENEKLFF.

The CDR3 sequence: CASSQRLAEETQYF. CDR3 nucleotide sequence: TGTGCCAGCAGCCAGCGACTAGCGGAAGAGACCCAGTACTTC. The chain recombines TRBV4-2 with TRBJ2-5, with 9 bases that match TRBD2. This CDR3 is 14 amino acids long. V lost 3 bases, J lost 3 bases, and 2 bases stayed unmatched. CDR1 is LGHNA and CDR2 is YNFKEQ in the germline V gene.

V is TRBV18 and J is TRBJ1-6; 9 positions match TRBD1. Trimming at V came to 4 bases and at J to 9 bases, leaving 4 bases not matched to a gene. The CDR3 contains 14 residues. Germline V gives CDR1 KGHSH, CDR2 LQKENI. The CDR3 DNA reads TGTGCCAGCTCACAGGGACAGGGAGGTTCACCCCTCCACTTT. Encoded protein: CASSQGQGGSPLHF.

The rearrangement links TRBV19 to TRBJ1-1; no reliable D call. CDR3 length equals 11 residues. The V gene lost 1 base and the J gene lost 10 bases, with 7 bases spanning the gap. Per germline, CDR1 LNHDA and CDR2 SQIVND (reference sequence). CDR3 in amino acids: CASSIGMSAFF. The CDR3 DNA follows: TGTGCCAGTAGTATAGGTATGTCAGCTTTCTTT.

This clone was seen only a few times. This chain connects TRBV5-5 to TRBJ1-1, with unresolved D. The CDR3 has 13 residues. Deletions cut 4 bases from V and 1 base from J, with 8 bases between. Germline V lookup: CDR1 SGHKS, CDR2 YYEKEE (reference sequence). CDR3 bases: TGTGCCAGCAGCGTCGCAGGGAACACTGAAGCTTTCTTT. Translation gives CASSVAGNTEAFF.

The gene calls are TRBV5-1 and TRBJ2-7; 8 bases agree with TRBD1. This CDR3 is built from 16 residues. The germline V gene has CDR1 SGHRS and CDR2 YFSETQ. Trimming took 0 bases from V and 0 from J; bases not matched to a gene: 5. CDR3 coding DNA: TGCGCCAGCAGCTTGGCCGGACAGGGCTTCTCCTACGAGCAGTACTTC. Its protein is CASSLAGQGFSYEQYF.

As DNA, the CDR3 is TGTGCCAGCAGTCAGACTCCCGGGACAGGCTCCTACAATGAGCAGTTCTTC. Its protein product is CASSQTPGTGSYNEQFF. This sequence joins TRBV6-4 and TRBJ2-1; 8 bases map to TRBD1. J was trimmed by 0 bases and V by 5 bases; bases with no gene match: 9. CDR3 size: 17 residues. Germline V lookup: CDR1 MRHNA, CDR2 SNTAGT.

The V gene is TRBV5-4, the J gene TRBJ2-7; perhaps TRBD2 as D (5 bases). Germline V gene sequence: CDR1 SGHNT, CDR2 YYREEE (reference sequence). V lost 0 bases, J lost 6 bases, and 10 bases lay in between. The CDR3 runs 13 residues. The CDR3 here is CASSLAPGGEQYF. CDR3 nucleotides: TGTGCCAGCAGCTTGGCCCCTGGAGGCGAGCAGTACTTC.

Only a few counts were recorded for this clone. V is TRBV18 and J is TRBJ2-5; 8 bases fit TRBD1. CDR1 is KGHSH and CDR2 is LQKENI in the germline V gene. V lost 5 bases, J lost 5 bases, and 7 bases stayed unmatched. The CDR3 has 14 residues. DNA of the CDR3: TGTGCCAGCTCAGCCCAGGGGGCTGGGGAGACCCAGTACTTC. The encoded protein is CASSAQGAGETQYF.